These T cell receptor beta chains were read from a single sample in a study of cytomegalovirus exposure and HLA in healthy donors. Data came from immunoSEQ multiplex PCR; TCRdb stores just in-frame clones and leaves some out. The sample includes some 200,000 clones, roughly 80% seen only once; the top ten take 0.65%. The specimen was PBMCs. Every receptor here comes from a boy aged 5 to 17 in good health and CMV-seronegative. CDR3s include the opening cysteine and the closing phenylalanine or tryptophan. Fields, in order: J gene, CDR3 length, D gene, clone size, V gene, CDR3 protein, CDR3 DNA. A D gene is named only where the DNA matches it firmly. Size is stated for part of the rows, as once, few or many counts, or as a class when the clone is expanded.

TRBJ2-1 | 16 | - | - | TRBV5-1 | CASSQVLRRLYNEQFF | TGCGCCAGCAGCCAAGTCCTTAGGCGACTCTACAATGAGCAGTTCTTC
TRBJ1-5 | 14 | - | - | TRBV2 | CASREDLSGQPQHF | TGTGCCAGCAGGGAGGACTTGTCTGGTCAGCCCCAGCATTTT
TRBJ2-7 | 14 | - | once | TRBV6-5 | CASSFGGYPYEQYF | TGTGCCAGCAGTTTCGGCGGATACCCCTACGAGCAGTACTTC
TRBJ2-5 | 15 | TRBD2 | - | TRBV6-5 | CASKPNSGSGETQYF | TGTGCCAGCAAGCCGAATAGCGGGAGCGGAGAGACCCAGTACTTC
TRBJ1-1 | 13 | - | few | TRBV29-1 | CSVAGETNTEAFF | TGCAGCGTTGCGGGGGAGACAAACACTGAAGCTTTCTTT
TRBJ1-1 | 15 | TRBD1 | - | TRBV5-1 | CASSLLDRDTADAFF | TGCGCCAGCAGCCTATTAGACAGGGACACGGCCGACGCTTTCTTT
TRBJ1-3 | 13 | - | once | TRBV5-1 | CASSLASGDGIDF | TGCGCCAGCAGCTTGGCCTCAGGGGACGGCATAGATTTT
TRBJ1-1 | 13 | TRBD1 | - | TRBV7-2 | CASSETGATEAFF | TGTGCCAGCAGCGAGACAGGGGCCACTGAAGCTTTCTTT
TRBJ1-1 | 15 | - | - | TRBV2 | CASSLGSRGDAEAFF | TGTGCCAGCAGCTTGGGTAGCAGGGGAGACGCTGAAGCTTTCTTT
TRBJ1-1 | 12 | - | - | TRBV11-3 | CASGNRNTEAFF | TGTGCCAGCGGAAACAGGAACACTGAAGCTTTCTTT
TRBJ1-2 | 13 | TRBD1 | - | TRBV9 | CASSGTGERADTF | TGTGCCAGCAGCGGAACAGGGGAGAGGGCTGACACCTTC
TRBJ2-1 | 15 | TRBD2 | - | TRBV4-1 | CASGGREGRNNEQFF | TGCGCCAGCGGAGGGCGGGAGGGCCGAAACAATGAGCAGTTCTTC
TRBJ1-3 | 17 | - | - | TRBV5-1 | CASSLEGQGSSGNTIYF | TGCGCCAGCAGCTTGGAAGGGCAGGGGAGCTCTGGAAACACCATATATTTT
TRBJ1-4 | 15 | - | - | TRBV30 | CAWSPGNLAGEKLFF | TGTGCCTGGAGCCCCGGGAACCTAGCGGGTGAAAAACTGTTTTTT
TRBJ2-1 | 13 | - | - | TRBV7-2 | CASAFSTSPGTFF | TGTGCCAGCGCCTTTTCGACTAGTCCCGGAACGTTCTTC
TRBJ1-2 | 14 | TRBD1 | - | TRBV19 | CASQGRGQGDGYTF | TGTGCCAGTCAGGGTAGGGGGCAGGGGGATGGCTACACCTTC
TRBJ1-1 | 17 | - | - | TRBV7-9 | CASSLQDLGLVSTEAFF | TGTGCCAGCAGCTTACAGGATCTTGGTTTGGTGAGCACTGAAGCTTTCTTT
TRBJ1-1 | 17 | TRBD1 | - | TRBV10-1 | CASSPGQGPPRGPEAFF | TGCGCCAGCAGTCCGGGACAGGGACCACCCCGGGGACCTGAAGCTTTCTTT
TRBJ2-3 | 13 | - | - | TRBV7-9 | CASSLPGGDTQYF | TGTGCCAGCAGCCTCCCCGGTGGAGATACGCAGTATTTT
TRBJ2-5 | 13 | - | - | TRBV7-3 | CASSRTVQETQYF | TGTGCCAGCAGCCGGACAGTCCAAGAGACCCAGTACTTC
TRBJ1-2 | 16 | - | - | TRBV7-6 | CASSLESGVRAYGYTF | TGTGCCAGCAGCTTGGAATCAGGGGTCAGGGCCTATGGCTACACCTTC
TRBJ1-1 | 14 | TRBD1 | - | TRBV2 | CASRTGQGYTEAFF | TGTGCCAGCAGGACGGGACAGGGGTACACTGAAGCTTTCTTT
TRBJ1-3 | 17 | TRBD1 | - | TRBV7-9 | CASSPPGQGVSGNTIYF | TGTGCCAGCAGCCCTCCGGGACAGGGAGTCTCTGGAAACACCATATATTTT
TRBJ1-6 | 15 | TRBD1 | - | TRBV6-5 | CASSDWTGYNSPLHF | TGTGCCAGCAGTGACTGGACAGGTTATAATTCACCCCTCCACTTT